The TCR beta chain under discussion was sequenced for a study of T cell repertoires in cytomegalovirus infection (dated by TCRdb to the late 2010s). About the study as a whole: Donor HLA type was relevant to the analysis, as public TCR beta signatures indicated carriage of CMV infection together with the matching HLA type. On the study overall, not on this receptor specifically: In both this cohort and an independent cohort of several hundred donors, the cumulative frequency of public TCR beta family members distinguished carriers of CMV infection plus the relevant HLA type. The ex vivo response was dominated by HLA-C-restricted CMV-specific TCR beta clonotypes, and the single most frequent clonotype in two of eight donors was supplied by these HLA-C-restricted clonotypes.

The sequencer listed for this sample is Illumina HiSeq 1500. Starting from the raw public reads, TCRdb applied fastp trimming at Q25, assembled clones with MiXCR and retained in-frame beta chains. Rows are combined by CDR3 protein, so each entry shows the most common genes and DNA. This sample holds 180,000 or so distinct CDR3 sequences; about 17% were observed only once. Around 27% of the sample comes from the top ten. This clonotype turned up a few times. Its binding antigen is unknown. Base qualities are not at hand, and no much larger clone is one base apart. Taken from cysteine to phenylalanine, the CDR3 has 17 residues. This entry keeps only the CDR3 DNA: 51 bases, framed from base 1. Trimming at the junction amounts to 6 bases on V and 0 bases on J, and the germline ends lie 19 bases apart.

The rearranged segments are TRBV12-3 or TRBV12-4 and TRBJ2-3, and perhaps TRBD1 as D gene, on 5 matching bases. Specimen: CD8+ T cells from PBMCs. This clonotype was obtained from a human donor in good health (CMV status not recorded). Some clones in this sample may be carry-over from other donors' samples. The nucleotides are TGTGCCAGCAGAAATCCTGACAGATCCCCTAGCACAGATACGCAGTATTTT. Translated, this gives CASRNPDRSPSTDTQYF.